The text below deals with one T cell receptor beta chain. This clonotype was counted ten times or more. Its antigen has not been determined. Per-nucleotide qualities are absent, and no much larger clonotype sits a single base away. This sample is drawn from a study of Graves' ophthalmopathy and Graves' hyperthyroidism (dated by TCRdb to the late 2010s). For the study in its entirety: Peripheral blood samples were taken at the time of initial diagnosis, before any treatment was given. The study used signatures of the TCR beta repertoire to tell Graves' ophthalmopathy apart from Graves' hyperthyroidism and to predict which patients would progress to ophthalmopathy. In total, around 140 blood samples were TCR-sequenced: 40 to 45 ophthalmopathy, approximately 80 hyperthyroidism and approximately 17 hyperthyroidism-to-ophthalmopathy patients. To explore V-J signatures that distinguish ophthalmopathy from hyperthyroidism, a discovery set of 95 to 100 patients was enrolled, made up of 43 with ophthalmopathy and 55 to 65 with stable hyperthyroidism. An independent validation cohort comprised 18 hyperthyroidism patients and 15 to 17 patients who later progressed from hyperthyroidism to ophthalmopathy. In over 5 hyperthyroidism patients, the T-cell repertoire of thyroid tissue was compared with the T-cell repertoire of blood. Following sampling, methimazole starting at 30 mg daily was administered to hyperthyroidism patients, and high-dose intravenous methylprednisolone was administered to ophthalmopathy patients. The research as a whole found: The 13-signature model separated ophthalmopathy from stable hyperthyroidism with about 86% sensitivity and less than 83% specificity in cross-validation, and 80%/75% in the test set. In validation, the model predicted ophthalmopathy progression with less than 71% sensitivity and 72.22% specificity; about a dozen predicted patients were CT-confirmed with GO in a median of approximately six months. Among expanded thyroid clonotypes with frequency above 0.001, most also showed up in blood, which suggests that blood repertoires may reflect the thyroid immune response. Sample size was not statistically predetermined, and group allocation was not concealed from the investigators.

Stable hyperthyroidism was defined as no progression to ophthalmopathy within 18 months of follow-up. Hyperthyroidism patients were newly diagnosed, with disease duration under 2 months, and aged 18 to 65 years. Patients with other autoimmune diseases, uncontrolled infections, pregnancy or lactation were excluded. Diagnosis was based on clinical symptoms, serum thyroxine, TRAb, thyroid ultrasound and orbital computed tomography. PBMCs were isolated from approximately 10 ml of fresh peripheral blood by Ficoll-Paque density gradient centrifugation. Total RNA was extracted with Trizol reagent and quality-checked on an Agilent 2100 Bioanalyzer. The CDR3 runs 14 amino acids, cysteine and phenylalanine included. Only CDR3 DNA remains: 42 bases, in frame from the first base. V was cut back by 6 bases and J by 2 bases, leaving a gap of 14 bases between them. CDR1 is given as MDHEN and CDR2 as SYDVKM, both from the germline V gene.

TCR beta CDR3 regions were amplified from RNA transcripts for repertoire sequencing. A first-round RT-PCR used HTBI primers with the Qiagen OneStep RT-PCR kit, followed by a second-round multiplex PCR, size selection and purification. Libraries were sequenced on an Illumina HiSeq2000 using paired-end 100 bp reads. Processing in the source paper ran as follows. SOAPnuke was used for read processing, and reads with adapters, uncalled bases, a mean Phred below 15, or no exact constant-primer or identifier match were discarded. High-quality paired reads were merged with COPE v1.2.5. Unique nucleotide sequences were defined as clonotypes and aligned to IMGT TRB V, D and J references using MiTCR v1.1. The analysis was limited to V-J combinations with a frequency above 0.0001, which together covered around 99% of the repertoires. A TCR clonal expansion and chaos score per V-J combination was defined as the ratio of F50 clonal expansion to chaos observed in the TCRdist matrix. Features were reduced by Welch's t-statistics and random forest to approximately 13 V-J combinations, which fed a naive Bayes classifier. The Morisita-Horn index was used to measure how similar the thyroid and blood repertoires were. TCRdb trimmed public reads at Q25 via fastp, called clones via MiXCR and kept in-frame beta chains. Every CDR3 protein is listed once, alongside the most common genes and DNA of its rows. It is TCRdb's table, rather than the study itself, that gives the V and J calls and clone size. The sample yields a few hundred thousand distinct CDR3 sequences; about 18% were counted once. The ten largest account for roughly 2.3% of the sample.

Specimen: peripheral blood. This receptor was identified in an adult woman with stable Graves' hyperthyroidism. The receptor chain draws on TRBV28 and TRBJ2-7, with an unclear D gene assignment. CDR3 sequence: CASRSRFPPYEQYF. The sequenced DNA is TGTGCCAGCAGGTCCAGATTCCCCCCCTACGAGCAGTACTTC.